This paragraph reports one TCR beta chain. This clone was detected a few times. Its target antigen remains unknown. Base qualities were left out, and no much larger clone turns up one base away. The sample is drawn from a study of blood T cell repertoires in COVID-19 (dated by TCRdb to the early 2020s). About the investigation overall: Samples from collaborators originated in the United States, Italy and Spain and spanned both the acute and convalescent phases of COVID-19. Subjects who had been exposed to COVID-19, were actively infected with it, or had recovered from it provided the deeply sampled blood TCRbeta repertoires that made up the dataset. HLA class I and class II types, where available, came from metadata supplied by the sample provider rather than from assay-based typing. The samples were drawn from the first 160 participants of the ongoing ImmuneRACE study and from 950 to 1,500 subjects provided by 6 global collaborators. The prospective study material was composed of cDNA or gDNA derived from T cells, B-cell-depleted T cells, or PBMCs. A de-identified subject ID, COVID-19 status, age in years and sex were almost always included in the sample metadata. The repertoires were released in a freely available public database meant as a resource for research on the immune response to SARS-CoV-2. General conclusions and limits of the study: How much clinical and demographic metadata was included differed by source and by participant, and the metadata was provided uncurated.

Collaborating institutions collected whole blood in K2EDTA tubes following their own protocols. Collaborator samples were shipped for TCRbeta analysis as frozen whole blood, isolated PBMCs, or DNA extracted from either sample type. Spanning cysteine to phenylalanine, the CDR3 consists of 15 amino acids. The retained sequence is limited to the CDR3, 45 bases, with the frame set at the first base. Here V drops 8 bases and J drops 0 bases, and the junction holds 5 bases not matched to any gene. For CDR1 and CDR2, the germline V gene lists SNHLY and FYNNEI. TCRbeta CDR3 regions were amplified from genomic DNA by means of the immunoSEQ Assay, a bias-controlled multiplex PCR. From the authors' description of their analysis: Nucleated cell counts per sample were estimated from amplification of reference gene primers within the assay. Sequence reads were collapsed and filtered to measure the absolute abundance of every unique TCRbeta CDR3 rearrangement. For each sample, productive Simpson clonality was calculated by taking the square root of Simpson's diversity index across productive rearrangements. The immuneACCESS repertoire file appears here via TCRdb, limited to in-frame rearrangements. These files lack a portion of the clones; in checked studies, under half of the deficit traces to unresolved V genes, and the cause of the others is not known. Clonal size and the V and J genes are those of that table, whereas D and trimming came from the DNA. Recorded for this sample are 120,000 or so clones; over 60% of them occurred a single time. Clones ranked in the top ten supply over 7% of the sample.

The clonotype comes from a human donor in a cohort sampled during active COVID-19. The rearranged chain carries TRBV2 and TRBJ2-7, with TRBD2 matching 12 junction bases. The specimen was peripheral blood. At the DNA level, the sequence is TGTGCCAGCTCTCGACTAGCGGGGGCCTCCTACGAGCAGTACTTC. Translated, it gives CASSRLAGASYEQYF.